A selection of T cell receptor beta chains follows, all from one sample in a study of T cell responses to AZD1222 COVID-19 vaccine. Libraries were prepared by immunoSEQ multiplex PCR; TCRdb keeps only in-frame clonotypes and omits some of them. The sample lists roughly 150,000 clones, around 85% occurring once. This specimen was peripheral blood, taken on day 0 of AZD1222 vaccination. These receptors all stem from an adult in good health. The CDR3 runs from the conserved cysteine through the conserved F or W. D genes are given only for firm matches. Part of the rows lack a size; the others show once, few, many or a class for expanded clones.

J	D	size	V	CDR3	DNA
TRBJ2-3	NA	NA	TRBV6-2/TRBV6-3	CASSSRLVADTQYF	TGTGCCAGCAGTTCAAGACTTGTCGCAGATACGCAGTATTTT
TRBJ2-3	NA	NA	TRBV2	CASSERSDTQYF	TGTGCCAGCAGTGAACGCTCAGATACGCAGTATTTT
TRBJ2-3	NA	once	TRBV5-1	CASCSSGTDTQYF	TGCGCCAGTTGTTCTTCTGGCACAGATACGCAGTATTTT
TRBJ2-7	NA	NA	TRBV10-3	CAVKLGGTYEQYF	TGTGCCGTCAAGCTAGGGGGGACCTACGAGCAGTACTTC
TRBJ2-7	NA	NA	TRBV6-5	CASSYRLLYEQYF	TGTGCCAGCAGTTACCGACTGCTCTACGAGCAGTACTTC
TRBJ2-4	NA	once	TRBV4-1	CASSLGGAKNIQYF	TGCGCCAGCAGCCTCGGTGGAGCCAAAAACATTCAGTACTTC
TRBJ1-5	NA	NA	TRBV6-1	CASSEVGNNQPQHF	TGTGCCAGCAGTGAAGTAGGAAACAATCAGCCCCAGCATTTT
TRBJ1-4	TRBD1	few	TRBV9	CASGTGVYTNEKLFF	TGTGCCAGCGGCACAGGGGTTTATACTAATGAAAAACTGTTTTTT
TRBJ2-5	TRBD2	NA	TRBV5-6	CASNIKTGGRQETQYF	TGTGCCAGCAACATAAAGACGGGGGGGCGACAAGAGACCCAGTACTTC
TRBJ1-1	NA	NA	TRBV6-5	CASRPSWGEAFF	TGTGCCAGCAGACCTTCTTGGGGGGAAGCTTTCTTT
TRBJ1-2	NA	NA	TRBV2	CASSELANYGYTF	TGTGCCAGCAGTGAACTGGCTAACTATGGCTACACCTTC
TRBJ1-2	NA	NA	TRBV11-2	CASSLDGVGYTF	TGTGCCAGCAGCTTAGACGGGGTTGGTTACACCTTC
TRBJ2-3	NA	once	TRBV4-1	CASSQSPQRTSSTDTQYF	TGCGCCAGCAGCCAATCTCCTCAGCGGACCTCTAGCACAGATACGCAGTATTTT
TRBJ2-7	TRBD2	few	TRBV6-5	CASRLAGATGEQYF	TGTGCCAGCAGGCTAGCGGGAGCGACGGGCGAGCAGTACTTC
TRBJ2-4	TRBD2	NA	TRBV3-1/TRBV3-2	CASSLTPSGSKNIQYF	TGTGCCAGCAGCCTTACCCCTAGCGGGAGTAAAAACATTCAGTACTTC
TRBJ1-5	NA	NA	TRBV5-1	CASSPGTSGVQPQHF	TGCGCCAGCAGCCCCGGGACGTCCGGGGTCCAGCCCCAGCATTTT
TRBJ1-1	NA	NA	TRBV6-5	CASGLGTGNTEAFF	TGTGCCAGCGGCCTCGGGACGGGGAACACTGAAGCTTTCTTT
TRBJ2-7	TRBD1	NA	TRBV5-1	CASSLGDRSLEQYF	TGCGCCAGCAGCTTGGGGGACAGAAGTCTCGAGCAGTACTTC
TRBJ1-2	NA	NA	TRBV12-3/TRBV12-4	CASSRQQLGGYTF	TGTGCCAGCAGTCGTCAGCAGTTGGGCGGCTACACCTTC
TRBJ2-5	NA	few	TRBV27	CASSLFPSAETQYF	TGTGCCAGCAGTTTATTTCCGTCGGCGGAGACCCAGTACTTC
TRBJ2-3	NA	NA	TRBV24-1	CATSDLQVGENTDTQYF	TGTGCCACCAGTGATTTGCAGGTCGGTGAAAACACAGATACGCAGTATTTT
TRBJ2-3	TRBD2	few	TRBV6-1	CASSEALAGADTQYF	TGTGCCAGCAGTGAAGCGCTAGCGGGAGCAGATACGCAGTATTTT
TRBJ2-1	NA	NA	TRBV5-1	CASSLVKEFNEQFF	TGCGCCAGCAGCTTGGTCAAGGAATTCAATGAGCAGTTCTTC
TRBJ2-2	TRBD2	NA	TRBV29-1	CSVLGTSGGADRGELFF	TGCAGCGTTCTCGGGACTAGCGGGGGGGCCGATCGTGGGGAGCTGTTTTTT
TRBJ1-2	TRBD1	NA	TRBV18	CASSRDRSGLGYTF	TGTGCCAGCTCACGGGACAGGTCGGGTCTAGGCTACACCTTC
TRBJ2-3	NA	NA	TRBV9	CASSVASTDTQYF	TGTGCCAGCAGCGTAGCTAGCACAGATACGCAGTATTTT
TRBJ1-1	NA	NA	TRBV27	CASTGGLEAFF	TGTGCCAGCACTGGGGGACTTGAAGCTTTCTTT
TRBJ2-3	NA	NA	TRBV19	CASTKGEVDTQYF	TGTGCCAGTACCAAGGGGGAGGTAGATACGCAGTATTTT
TRBJ1-3	NA	NA	TRBV18	CASSPPSGAGNTIYF	TGTGCCAGCTCACCACCATCAGGGGCTGGAAACACCATATATTTT
TRBJ1-1	NA	NA	TRBV5-1	CASSLVTGDTEAFF	TGCGCCAGCAGCTTGGTAACGGGCGACACTGAAGCTTTCTTT
TRBJ1-2	NA	NA	TRBV11-2	CASSLEGRGRYGYTF	TGTGCCAGCAGCTTAGAGGGTCGTGGAAGGTATGGCTACACCTTC
TRBJ1-3	NA	NA	TRBV3-1/TRBV3-2	CASSPTGYSGNTIYF	TGTGCCAGCAGCCCCACAGGTTACTCTGGAAACACCATATATTTT
TRBJ2-7	TRBD2	NA	TRBV11-2	CASSFGLAGSGYEQYF	TGTGCCAGCAGCTTCGGGCTAGCGGGCAGTGGGTACGAGCAGTACTTC
TRBJ1-4	NA	NA	TRBV18	CASLPSGQYEKLFF	TGTGCCAGCTTGCCCTCGGGACAATATGAAAAACTGTTTTTT
TRBJ2-4	NA	NA	TRBV11-2	CASSLDSKNIQYF	TGTGCCAGCAGCTTAGACAGTAAAAACATTCAGTACTTC
TRBJ1-1	NA	NA	TRBV11-3	CASSAGVDTEAFF	TGTGCCAGCAGCGCAGGGGTCGACACTGAAGCTTTCTTT
TRBJ2-7	NA	NA	TRBV10-3	CAISESGTYEQYF	TGTGCCATCAGTGAGTCGGGAACCTACGAGCAGTACTTC
TRBJ2-5	TRBD2	few	TRBV30	CAWRLGSSGYQETQYF	TGTGCCTGGAGATTGGGGTCTAGCGGGTACCAAGAGACCCAGTACTTC
TRBJ1-4	TRBD1	few	TRBV28	CASSNDRGGLTNEKLFF	TGTGCCAGCAGTAACGACAGGGGAGGTCTAACTAATGAAAAACTGTTTTTT
TRBJ2-3	NA	NA	TRBV18	CASSQEAATDTQYF	TGTGCCAGCTCACAGGAGGCCGCCACAGATACGCAGTATTTT
TRBJ1-4	NA	NA	TRBV6-5	CATNLQGREQKLFF	TGTGCCACTAACTTACAGGGCCGAGAACAAAAACTGTTTTTT